The next 8 T cell receptor beta chains were all read from a single sample in a study of shared clonotypes between healthy human individuals. Profiled with immunoSEQ multiplex PCR; TCRdb holds only in-frame clones, not every one. Of some 1 million clones in the sample, about 70% were seen once. Material for sequencing was memory CD4+ T cells sorted from blood. The sample's subset: CD45RA-negative fraction. Every receptor here comes from a young man in good health.

The chain joins TRBV2 to TRBJ1-5, with 8 bases fitting TRBD1. Germline assignment: CDR1 SNHLY and CDR2 FYNNEI. J gave up 4 bases and V 7 bases, and 6 bases lay outside the gene matches. This CDR3 comprises 14 residues. The CDR3 coding sequence is TGTGCCAGCATCGTTGACAGGGGAAATCAGCCCCAGCATTTT. It specifies CASIVDRGNQPQHF.

The V gene is TRBV6-5, the J gene TRBJ1-1; tentative D call: TRBD1 (6 bases). V was clipped by 7 bases and J by 3 bases, with 12 bases between them. The CDR3 runs to 13 residues. CDR1 is MNHEY and CDR2 is SVGAGI in the germline V gene. CDR3 residues: CASKDSAYTEAFF. CDR3 nucleotides: TGTGCCAGCAAGGACAGTGCGTACACTGAAGCTTTCTTT.

CDR3 in amino acids: CASSQDVGGELFF. The CDR3 coding sequence is TGCGCCAGCAGCCAAGATGTGGGCGGGGAGCTGTTTTTT. The chain combines TRBV4-1 with TRBJ2-2, with D unresolved. Trimming cost V 0 bases and J 7 bases, with 6 bases left between them. The CDR3 extends over 13 amino acids. CDR1 and CDR2 (germline): MGHRA, YSYEKL.

V gene TRBV6-5 combines with J gene TRBJ2-7, with TRBD1 as a possible D gene (6 bases). Germline V gene lookup returns CDR1 MNHEY and CDR2 SVGAGI. Trimming took 5 bases from V and 3 from J, leaving 8 bases between them. The CDR3 covers 12 residues. This CDR3 is CASSKGGYEQYF. The CDR3 DNA follows: TGTGCCAGCAGTAAAGGGGGCTACGAGCAGTACTTC.

This clone was seen once. The CDR3 region has the DNA TGTGCCAGCAGTTTTTTGGACAGGGATCAGCCCCAGCATTTT. It codes for CASSFLDRDQPQHF. The chain employs TRBV28 and TRBJ1-5; 8 nucleotides align to TRBD1. Trimming at V came to 3 bases and at J to 5 bases, leaving 3 bases not matched to a gene. The CDR3 is 14 residues long. The V gene's germline CDR1 is MDHEN and CDR2 SYDVKM.

J is TRBJ2-1 and V is TRBV11-2; 11 bases line up with TRBD2. This CDR3 has 16 residues. The germline V gene encodes CDR1 SGHAT and CDR2 FQNNGV. V shed 5 bases and J 6 bases; nucleotides not matched to a gene: 9. CDR3 coding DNA: TGTGCCAGCAGCACTTATGCCGGGACTAGCGGCAATGAGCAGTTCTTC. It specifies CASSTYAGTSGNEQFF. Complete variable domain (other parts from reference TRBV11-2 and TRBJ2-1): EAGVAQSPRYKIIEKRQSVAFWCNPISGHATLYWYQQILGQGPKLLIQFQNNGVVDDSQLPKDRFSAERLKGVDSTLKIQPAKLEDSAVYLCASSTYAGTSGNEQFFGPGTRLTVL.

The V and J genes are TRBV6-5 and TRBJ1-2; D remains unclear. Trimming cost V 0 bases and J 4 bases, with 9 bases left between them. CDR1 and CDR2 (germline): MNHEY, SVGAGI. The CDR3 extends over 14 amino acids. As DNA, the CDR3 is TGTGCCAGCAGTTACTCGAATACTCCCTATGGCTACACCTTC. This encodes CASSYSNTPYGYTF.

The chain employs TRBV6-1 and TRBJ1-5, with D possibly TRBD1 on 6 matching bases. CDR3 length: 16 residues. V was trimmed by 0 bases and J by 2 bases, leaving 11 bases between them. Germline CDR1 is MNHNS and CDR2 is SASEGT. This CDR3 reads CASSEALQGGNQPQHF. The CDR3 DNA reads TGTGCCAGCAGTGAAGCTCTACAGGGTGGCAATCAGCCCCAGCATTTT.